One and the same sample provided the 16 T cell receptor beta chains below, sequenced in a study of T cell repertoires in cytomegalovirus infection. In TCRdb, the reads were re-called with MiXCR into one record per CDR3 protein. Of some 940,000 distinct CDR3 sequences listed, about 33% are singletons. These receptors' targets are unknown. The material was cultured CD8+ T cells from PBMCs, obtained from culture after CMV antigen stimulation. The source is a human donor in good health (CMV status not recorded). Some clones in this sample may be carry-over from other donors' samples.

The J gene is TRBJ2-5, the V gene TRBV6-8; D is uncertain. The CDR3 length is 14 residues. Germline V CDR1 and CDR2: MNHGY, SAAAGT. V lost 4 bases and J lost 2, with 11 bases in between. The CDR3 bases are TGTGCCAGCAGTTCTACCACAGTACAAGAGACCCAGTACTTC. It is translated as CASSSTTVQETQYF.

This clonotype was recorded a few times. V and J are TRBV6-2 or TRBV6-3 and TRBJ2-3; 11 nucleotides align to TRBD1. Trimming cost V 2 bases and J 2 bases; bases outside gene matches: 6. The CDR3 length is 17 residues. Germline V gene data show CDR1 as MNHEY and CDR2 as SVGEGT. CDR3: CASSYPGQGATTDTQYF. The CDR3 bases are TGTGCCAGCAGTTACCCCGGACAGGGGGCTACCACAGATACGCAGTATTTT.

V usage is TRBV6-1 and J usage is TRBJ1-1; D remains ambiguous. Between the trimmed V and J ends, which lost 4 bases and 9 bases, there was a span of 21 bases. The CDR3 is made up of 15 amino acids. Germline CDR1 is MNHNS and CDR2 is SASEGT. CDR3 sequence reads: CASSGLGEWFPQAFF. The CDR3 nucleotides are TGTGCCAGCAGTGGCCTTGGGGAATGGTTTCCGCAAGCTTTCTTT.

This clonotype was picked up many times. This may arise from a read error, as a much more abundant clone is one base away. V is TRBV7-2 and J is TRBJ2-3; D not certain. V was clipped by 3 bases and J by 2 bases, with 0 bases between them. This CDR3 is built from 11 residues. Looked up from germline, CDR1 is SGHTA and CDR2 is FQGNSA. Here the CDR3 DNA reads TGTGCCAGCAGCTTCACAGATACGCAGTATTTT. This gives the protein CASSFTDTQYF.

This clonotype was recorded many times. The chain carries TRBV7-8 and TRBJ1-1, with TRBD1 matching over 8 bases. The germline gives CDR1 SGHVS, CDR2 FQNEAQ. Trimming took 5 bases from V and 5 from J; bases not matched to a gene: 7. The CDR3 totals 14 residues. The CDR3 reads CASSAQGAGTEAFF. The CDR3 bases are TGTGCCAGCAGCGCCCAGGGGGCCGGAACTGAAGCTTTCTTT.

The chain couples TRBV29-1 to TRBJ2-5, with D uncertain. The CDR3 is 12 residues long. Deletions cut 3 bases from V and 5 bases from J, with 10 bases between. Looked up from germline, CDR1 is SQVTM and CDR2 is ANQGSEA. The CDR3 DNA follows: TGCAGCGTTGACCTAGGATCGGAGACCCAGTACTTC. Protein: CSVDLGSETQYF.

A few counts support this clonotype. This rearrangement joins TRBV7-9 to TRBJ1-1, with D unclear. The CDR3 consists of 14 residues. Trimming removed 1 base from V and 6 bases from J, with 12 bases in between. CDR1 is SEHNR and CDR2 is FQNEAQ in the germline V gene (reference sequence). CDR3 nucleotide sequence: TGTGCCAGCAGCTTAGGGGAGGCTCCGGCTGAAGCTTTCTTT. It specifies CASSLGEAPAEAFF.

This clonotype was observed a handful of times. The V call is TRBV4-3, the J call TRBJ1-1; no definite D call. V lost 4 bases, J lost 1 base, and 13 bases lay in between. From germline, CDR1 is LGHNA and CDR2 YSLEER. The CDR3 spans 15 residues. The chain's CDR3 is CASSPRGGSNTEAFF. CDR3 DNA: TGCGCCAGCAGCCCCCGTGGAGGGTCGAACACTGAAGCTTTCTTT.

The V call is TRBV29-1, the J call TRBJ1-4, with D hard to call. Trimming took 0 bases from V and 0 from J, leaving 8 bases between them. CDR1 is SQVTM and CDR2 is ANQGSEA in the germline V gene. The CDR3 is 15 residues long. The CDR3 DNA reads as TGCAGCGTTGAAGATCCCGGAGCAACTAATGAAAAACTGTTTTTT. Protein product: CSVEDPGATNEKLFF. Based on the CDR3 plus reference TRBV29-1 and TRBJ1-4, the full variable domain is SAVISQKPSRDICQRGTSLTIQCQVDSQVTMMFWYRQQPGQSLTLIATANQGSEATYESGFVIDKFPISRPNLTFSTLTVSNMSPEDSSIYLCSVEDPGATNEKLFFGSGTQLSVL.

This chain joins TRBV6-6 and TRBJ1-1; 10 bases fit TRBD1. The CDR3 extends over 15 amino acids. V lost 2 bases and J lost 6; bases outside the gene matches: 6. Germline V gene lookup returns CDR1 MNHNY and CDR2 SVGAGI (reference sequence). The CDR3 reads CASSYGDRGGAEAFF. CDR3 in DNA: TGTGCCAGCAGTTACGGGGACAGGGGTGGGGCTGAAGCTTTCTTT.

The V gene is TRBV7-6, the J gene TRBJ2-7; TRBD1 or TRBD2 may be the D gene (5 bases each). CDR3 size: 13 residues. The ends were cut back, 5 bases at V and 5 bases at J, with 13 bases in the middle. Germline V gene sequence: CDR1 SGHVS, CDR2 FNYEAQ. CDR3 in DNA: TGTGCCAGCAGCAGCGTCAGGGACGACGAGCAGTACTTC. Amino acids: CASSSVRDDEQYF.

In this sample, this clonotype turned up a few times. The chain recombines TRBV7-9 with TRBJ2-5; maybe TRBD2 (5 bases). The germline V gene encodes CDR1 SEHNR and CDR2 FQNEAQ (reference sequence). The CDR3 spans 13 residues. Trimming pared 1 base from V and 5 bases from J, leaving 8 bases between. DNA of the CDR3: TGTGCCAGCAGCTTAGAAGCGGCGGAGACCCAGTACTTC. Translation gives CASSLEAAETQYF.

This clonotype turned up a few times. The chain uses TRBV7-6 and TRBJ1-4; D not resolved. The length of the CDR3 is 15 residues. Germline assignment: CDR1 SGHVS and CDR2 FNYEAQ. Trimming pared 4 bases from V and 0 bases from J, leaving 9 bases between. The CDR3 is CASSWREATNEKLFF. In DNA, the CDR3 is TGTGCCAGCAGCTGGAGAGAAGCAACTAATGAAAAACTGTTTTTT.

This chain connects TRBV6-2 or TRBV6-3 to TRBJ1-5; tentatively, D is TRBD1 (6 bases). Trimming stripped 6 bases from V and 0 bases from J, with 12 bases between. CDR3 length: 15 amino acids. Germline V gives CDR1 MNHEY, CDR2 SVGEGT. CDR3: CASSPGQPSNQPQHF. The CDR3 nucleotides are TGTGCCAGCAGCCCCGGACAGCCTAGCAATCAGCCCCAGCATTTT.

This clonotype was counted only a few times. The J gene is TRBJ2-7, the V gene TRBV7-9, with 9 bases lining up with TRBD2. Germline CDR1 and CDR2: SEHNR and FQNEAQ (reference sequence). CDR3 length: 15 amino acids. J gave up 5 bases and V 8 bases, and 13 bases lay outside the gene matches. The CDR3 nucleotides read TGTGCCAGCTGGGGGGGTAAGGGGACTAGCAACGAGCAGTACTTC. It yields the protein CASWGGKGTSNEQYF.

The table lists this clonotype with many counts. This chain connects TRBV7-2 to TRBJ2-3; 11 bases are a match to TRBD2. The CDR3 is 16 residues long. Germline trimming cut 4 bases from V and 1 base from J; bases unmatched to any gene: 4. Germline lookup yields CDR1 SGHTA and CDR2 FQGNSA. The DNA of the CDR3 is TGTGCCAGCAGCTCCCGGGGACTAGCGGGCACAGATACGCAGTATTTT. This gives the protein CASSSRGLAGTDTQYF. The entire variable domain, with the rest obtained from reference TRBV7-2 and TRBJ2-3, is as follows: GAGVSQSPSNKVTEKGKDVELRCDPISGHTALYWYRQSLGQGLEFLIYFQGNSAPDKSGLPSDRFSAERTGGSVSTLTIQRTQQEDSAVYLCASSSRGLAGTDTQYFGPGTRLTVL.